Below, 15 T cell receptor beta chains from the same sample are listed, as sequenced in a study of blood T cell repertoires in COVID-19. The repertoire was sequenced with immunoSEQ multiplex PCR; TCRdb's copy has only in-frame clones and lacks some. The profile shows 200,000 to 250,000 clones, more than 75% of them singletons. Sequenced material: PBMCs or T cells enriched from blood (not recorded which). These receptors all come from a man aged 30 to 39 in a cohort exposed to, infected with or recovered from COVID-19 (not recorded which).

This clone was seen once. This sequence joins TRBV27 and TRBJ2-7, with 10 bases lining up with TRBD2. Germline CDR1 and CDR2: MNHEY and SMNVEV (reference sequence). Trimming cost V 5 bases and J 0 bases; bases outside gene matches: 19. The CDR3 extends over 20 amino acids. The CDR3 coding sequence is TGTGCCAGCAGTCCCCCCCGACTAGCGGGCAGACTTTTCAGCTCCTACGAGCAGTACTTC. Its protein product is CASSPPRLAGRLFSSYEQYF.

The J gene is TRBJ1-5, the V gene TRBV24-1, with 9 bases lining up with TRBD1. The germline gives CDR1 KGHDR, CDR2 SFDVKD. Trimming at V came to 0 bases and at J to 5 bases, leaving 1 base not matched to a gene. The length of the CDR3 is 15 residues. In DNA, the CDR3 is TGTGCCACCAGTGATTTGGGGGACAGGGATCAGCCCCAGCATTTT. Residues: CATSDLGDRDQPQHF.

The rearrangement uses TRBV7-2 and TRBJ2-1; TRBD2 matches 10 bases. CDR3 length: 16 residues. J lost 5 bases, V lost 3 bases, and 7 bases had no gene match. Germline V gives CDR1 SGHTA, CDR2 FQGNSA. The CDR3 nucleotides are TGTGCCAGCAGCTTTGGGGTAGCGGGAGGTGACAATGAGCAGTTCTTC. Its translation is CASSFGVAGGDNEQFF.

V is TRBV9 and J is TRBJ1-1, with 11 bases identical to TRBD1. CDR1 is SGDLS, CDR2 YYNGEE, per germline. Trimming removed 0 bases from V and 6 bases from J; junction bases left unmatched: 4. This CDR3 region has 15 residues. The CDR3 here is CASSVVDRGRAEAFF. The CDR3 DNA follows: TGTGCCAGCAGCGTAGTGGACAGGGGGCGGGCTGAAGCTTTCTTT.

The chain joins TRBV7-9 to TRBJ1-2; D unclear. Deletions cut 0 bases from V and 8 bases from J, with 13 bases between. CDR1 SEHNR and CDR2 FQNEAQ come from the germline V gene (reference sequence). This CDR3 has 14 residues. Here the CDR3 reads CASSLAAVSRGYTF. The CDR3 nucleotides read TGTGCCAGCAGCTTAGCTGCAGTTTCTAGGGGCTACACCTTC.

This clone was seen only once. The chain couples TRBV10-3 to TRBJ1-5, with D unclear. The CDR3 extends over 15 amino acids. Trimming took off 5 bases at V and 1 base at J, with 12 bases between the two ends. The germline CDR1 and CDR2 sequences are ENHRY and SYGVKD. This CDR3 reads CAISSGERSNQPQHF. The CDR3 DNA reads TGTGCCATCAGTTCCGGTGAGAGAAGCAATCAGCCCCAGCATTTT.

This clone was recorded once. V gene TRBV15 combines with J gene TRBJ2-7; D perhaps matches TRBD2 (5 bases). The CDR3 sequence is 15 residues long. In germline, CDR1 is LNHNV, CDR2 YYDKDF (reference sequence). V lost 3 bases, J lost 0 bases, and 12 bases lay in between. The CDR3 nucleotides read TGTGCCACCAGCAGCGGAGGTCTTGTCTCCTACGAGCAGTACTTC. Translating gives CATSSGGLVSYEQYF.

The genes are TRBV5-5 and TRBJ2-2; TRBD1 matches 10 bases. Trimming at V came to 4 bases and at J to 6 bases, leaving 12 bases not matched to a gene. Germline loops: CDR1 SGHKS, CDR2 YYEKEE (reference sequence). The length of the CDR3 is 17 residues. CDR3 in amino acids: CASSPYTGTGAPGELFF. The DNA of the CDR3 is TGTGCCAGCAGCCCATACACCGGGACAGGGGCCCCCGGGGAGCTGTTTTTT.

This chain links TRBV19 with TRBJ1-4, with TRBD1 identical over 9 bases. The germline V gene encodes CDR1 LNHDA and CDR2 SQIVND (reference sequence). The CDR3 has 15 amino acids. After removal of 5 bases from V and 8 bases from J, the junction contained 9 bases not matched to a gene. CDR3: CASSRPTGGAEKLFF. The CDR3 DNA reads as TGTGCCAGTAGTCGCCCGACAGGGGGTGCGGAAAAACTGTTTTTT. Based on the CDR3 plus reference TRBV19 and TRBJ1-4, the full variable domain is DGGITQSPKYLFRKEGQNVTLSCEQNLNHDAMYWYRQDPGQGLRLIYYSQIVNDFQKGDIAEGYSVSREKKESFPLTVTSAQKNPTAFYLCASSRPTGGAEKLFFGSGTQLSVL.

The V and J genes are TRBV14 and TRBJ1-3, with a weak D call TRBD1 (6 bases). The germline gives CDR1 SGHDN, CDR2 FVKESK. The ends were cut back, 3 bases at V and 2 bases at J, with 20 bases in the middle. This CDR3 contains 18 residues. CDR3 DNA sequence: TGTGCCAGCAGCCAGCTTAAGGGGGATCGAAGCCCTGGAAACACCATATATTTT. It specifies CASSQLKGDRSPGNTIYF.

The sample holds one count of this clone. The chain recombines TRBV18 with TRBJ2-7, with D maybe TRBD1 (5 bases). The V gene lost 4 bases and the J gene lost 2 bases, with 9 bases spanning the gap. The CDR3 is 13 amino acids. Germline CDR1 and CDR2: KGHSH and LQKENI. CDR3 DNA sequence: TGTGCCAGCTCACAACAGGACACCTACGAGCAGTACTTC. Translation: CASSQQDTYEQYF.

This clone was counted ten times or more. The chain couples TRBV2 to TRBJ2-7; no clear D gene. The CDR3 covers 12 residues. Per the germline V gene, CDR1 is SNHLY and CDR2 is FYNNEI. V was clipped by 4 bases and J by 3 bases, with 7 bases between them. CDR3 in DNA: TGTGCCAGCAGTGCAGCGAGCTACGAGCAGTACTTC. Protein: CASSAASYEQYF.

The chain is built from TRBV5-4 and TRBJ1-1; possible D gene TRBD1, 6 bases. The CDR3 consists of 15 residues. Per the germline V gene, CDR1 is SGHNT and CDR2 is YYREEE (reference sequence). The V gene lost 0 bases and the J gene lost 7 bases, with 16 bases spanning the gap. This chain's CDR3 is CASSLVQGSRSEAFF. CDR3 bases: TGTGCCAGCAGCTTGGTCCAGGGGAGTAGGAGTGAAGCTTTCTTT.

V usage is TRBV7-9 and J usage is TRBJ1-3, with TRBD1 as a possible D gene (5 bases). Germline V gene lookup returns CDR1 SEHNR and CDR2 FQNEAQ (reference sequence). The CDR3 length is 15 residues. The germline V and J ends were trimmed by 0 bases and 4 bases, with 10 bases remaining between them. The CDR3 reads CASSLAGLSGNTIYF. The CDR3 DNA reads TGTGCCAGCAGCTTAGCGGGACTTTCAGGAAACACCATATATTTT.

This chain links TRBV18 with TRBJ1-3; tentatively, D is TRBD1 (5 bases). V lost 6 bases, J lost 6 bases, and 18 bases lay in between. The CDR3 has 15 amino acids. From germline, CDR1 is KGHSH and CDR2 LQKENI. The CDR3 is CASSSRSPRENTIYF. CDR3 in DNA: TGTGCCAGCTCTTCACGTTCGCCCAGGGAAAACACCATATATTTT.